This is a list of T cell receptor beta chains from one sample in a study of T-cell reconstitution after alpha-beta-depleted transplantation in children. Each CDR3 protein is one row after TCRdb ran MiXCR on the PCR reads. The sample includes about 470,000 distinct CDR3 sequences, around two fifths of them seen just once. The sample in question was PBMCs, obtained before TCRalphabeta/CD19-depleted stem cell transplant. These receptors came from a girl aged 2 to 10 with aplastic anemia, due to receive a stem cell transplant. Each CDR3 is given with its conserved first and last residue. Fields, in order: V gene, D gene, CDR3 length, clone size, J gene, CDR3 protein, CDR3 DNA. A D gene is named only where the DNA matches it firmly. A row's size may be missing; if present it is once, few, many or a size class.

V: TRBV6-2/TRBV6-3
D: TRBD1
length: 15
size: few
J: TRBJ2-2
CDR3: CASSFTGGNTGELFF
DNA: TGTGCCAGCAGTTTCACAGGGGGCAACACCGGGGAGCTGTTTTTT

V: TRBV7-9
D: -
length: 15
size: few
J: TRBJ1-4
CDR3: CASSLVQAGNEKLFF
DNA: TGTGCCAGCAGCTTAGTACAGGCGGGTAATGAAAAACTGTTTTTT

V: TRBV20-1
D: -
length: 15
size: -
J: TRBJ1-5
CDR3: CSARATRQPHQPQHF
DNA: TGCAGTGCTAGAGCCACGAGACAGCCGCATCAGCCCCAGCATTTT

V: TRBV5-5
D: -
length: 14
size: -
J: TRBJ2-3
CDR3: CASSSRGLTDTQYF
DNA: TGTGCCAGCAGCTCCCGGGGCCTAACAGATACGCAGTATTTT

V: TRBV5-1
D: -
length: 12
size: -
J: TRBJ2-2
CDR3: CASSLGTGGLFF
DNA: TGCGCCAGCAGCTTAGGGACCGGGGGGCTGTTTTTT

V: TRBV7-9
D: -
length: 14
size: -
J: TRBJ2-5
CDR3: CASSLGLQGETQYF
DNA: TGTGCCAGCAGCTTAGGGTTGCAGGGAGAGACCCAGTACTTC

V: TRBV10-1
D: TRBD2
length: 14
size: many
J: TRBJ2-1
CDR3: CASSRTSAYNEQFF
DNA: TGCGCCAGCAGCCGGACTAGCGCTTACAATGAGCAGTTCTTC

V: TRBV20-1
D: -
length: 12
size: many
J: TRBJ2-7
CDR3: CSARGAGPEQYF
DNA: TGCAGCGCCCGCGGGGCCGGGCCCGAGCAGTACTTC

V: TRBV12-3/TRBV12-4
D: -
length: 13
size: -
J: TRBJ2-3
CDR3: CASSLAPRDTQYF
DNA: TGTGCCAGCAGTTTAGCCCCTCGGGATACGCAGTATTTT

V: TRBV20-1
D: -
length: 13
size: -
J: TRBJ1-6
CDR3: CSAGGVDNSPLHF
DNA: TGCAGTGCTGGGGGGGTGGATAATTCACCCCTCCACTTT

V: TRBV27
D: -
length: 16
size: -
J: TRBJ2-4
CDR3: CASSLYAGTAKNIQYF
DNA: TGTGCCAGCAGTTTATATGCCGGGACAGCCAAAAACATTCAGTACTTC

V: TRBV6-5
D: TRBD2
length: 16
size: -
J: TRBJ2-1
CDR3: CASSYSPAGVRNEQFF
DNA: TGTGCCAGCAGTTACTCTCCCGCGGGAGTTAGGAATGAGCAGTTCTTC

V: TRBV9
D: TRBD2
length: 16
size: many
J: TRBJ2-3
CDR3: CASSVVPGGPTDTQYF
DNA: TGTGCCAGCAGCGTAGTTCCGGGAGGGCCTACAGATACGCAGTATTTT

V: TRBV9
D: TRBD2
length: 15
size: -
J: TRBJ2-1
CDR3: CASSVSSGGAWEQFF
DNA: TGTGCCAGCAGCGTATCCAGCGGGGGGGCCTGGGAGCAGTTCTTC

V: TRBV7-2
D: TRBD1
length: 17
size: -
J: TRBJ2-6
CDR3: CASNDIKGARGANVLTF
DNA: TGTGCCAGCAACGACATTAAGGGGGCGCGAGGGGCCAACGTCCTGACTTTC

V: TRBV7-6
D: -
length: 14
size: many
J: TRBJ1-5
CDR3: CASSLIGSNQPQHF
DNA: TGTGCCAGCAGCTTAATTGGTAGCAATCAGCCCCAGCATTTT

V: TRBV28
D: TRBD2
length: 15
size: once
J: TRBJ2-7
CDR3: CASSFKGTGGYEQYF
DNA: TGTGCCAGCAGTTTTAAGGGGACGGGGGGCTACGAGCAGTACTTC

V: TRBV20-1
D: -
length: 14
size: -
J: TRBJ2-7
CDR3: CSARVLAPGSEQYF
DNA: TGCAGTGCTAGAGTGCTAGCGCCCGGGTCAGAGCAGTACTTC

V: TRBV28
D: TRBD2
length: 16
size: -
J: TRBJ2-5
CDR3: CASSNGLAGTWETQYF
DNA: TGTGCCAGCAGTAACGGACTAGCGGGGACCTGGGAGACCCAGTACTTC

V: TRBV9
D: -
length: 11
size: few
J: TRBJ2-7
CDR3: CASSDPPQQYF
DNA: TGTGCCAGCAGCGACCCTCCCCAGCAGTACTTC

V: TRBV20-1
D: -
length: 11
size: -
J: TRBJ2-1
CDR3: CNYQGVGEQFF
DNA: TGCAACTATCAAGGGGTAGGTGAGCAGTTCTTC

V: TRBV28
D: TRBD2
length: 20
size: -
J: TRBJ2-1
CDR3: CASSFGGLAGLFSSYNEQFF
DNA: TGTGCCAGCAGTTTTGGGGGACTAGCGGGTCTGTTCAGCTCCTACAATGAGCAGTTCTTC

V: TRBV12-3/TRBV12-4
D: -
length: 14
size: many
J: TRBJ1-2
CDR3: CASSSLRGLAGYTF
DNA: TGTGCCAGCAGTTCCCTTAGGGGTTTGGCTGGCTACACCTTC

V: TRBV5-1
D: TRBD2
length: 18
size: -
J: TRBJ2-3
CDR3: CASSLIKLAGLLTDTQYF
DNA: TGCGCCAGCAGCTTGATTAAGCTAGCGGGACTATTAACAGATACGCAGTATTTT

V: TRBV7-2
D: -
length: 16
size: -
J: TRBJ2-5
CDR3: CASRGGGYGIQETQYF
DNA: TGTGCCAGCAGAGGAGGGGGATATGGGATCCAAGAGACCCAGTACTTC

V: TRBV7-6
D: TRBD2
length: 17
size: -
J: TRBJ2-1
CDR3: CASSPISVLAVYNEQFF
DNA: TGTGCCAGCAGCCCTATCAGTGTTCTAGCGGTCTACAATGAGCAGTTCTTC

V: TRBV4-2
D: -
length: 14
size: few
J: TRBJ2-1
CDR3: CASSREGEGNEQFF
DNA: TGTGCCAGCAGCCGGGAGGGGGAGGGCAATGAGCAGTTCTTC

V: TRBV7-9
D: -
length: 15
size: once
J: TRBJ1-4
CDR3: CASSLAPVSGGSLFF
DNA: TGTGCCAGCAGCTTAGCTCCGGTCTCCGGGGGGTCTCTGTTTTTT

V: TRBV5-1
D: TRBD2
length: 16
size: -
J: TRBJ2-5
CDR3: CASSLAYGTSGRALYF
DNA: TGCGCCAGCAGCTTGGCCTACGGGACTAGCGGGAGAGCCTTATACTTC

V: TRBV5-1
D: TRBD1
length: 19
size: few
J: TRBJ2-2
CDR3: CASSLHGLAGTGDTGELFF
DNA: TGCGCCAGCAGCTTGCACGGCCTTGCCGGGACAGGAGACACCGGGGAGCTGTTTTTT

V: TRBV5-6
D: -
length: 13
size: -
J: TRBJ2-3
CDR3: CASSLASADTQYF
DNA: TGTGCCAGCAGCTTGGCGTCAGCAGATACGCAGTATTTT

V: TRBV7-2
D: TRBD2
length: 15
size: -
J: TRBJ2-7
CDR3: CASSGSGGVSYEQYF
DNA: TGTGCCAGCAGCGGAAGCGGGGGGGTTAGCTACGAGCAGTACTTC

V: TRBV20-1
D: TRBD2
length: 14
size: -
J: TRBJ2-2
CDR3: CSAMSSGGTGELFF
DNA: TGCAGTGCTATGTCTAGCGGGGGCACCGGGGAGCTGTTTTTT

V: TRBV10-2
D: -
length: 15
size: -
J: TRBJ2-7
CDR3: CASSKPTGPSYEQYF
DNA: TGCGCCAGCAGTAAACCTACAGGTCCCTCCTACGAGCAGTACTTC

V: TRBV20-1
D: -
length: 15
size: -
J: TRBJ1-5
CDR3: CSAQPGAVSNQPQHF
DNA: TGCAGTGCCCAACCAGGGGCAGTTAGCAATCAGCCCCAGCATTTT

V: TRBV20-1
D: TRBD1
length: 12
size: few
J: TRBJ1-1
CDR3: CSPSGQYTEAFF
DNA: TGCAGTCCCTCGGGACAGTACACTGAAGCTTTCTTT

V: TRBV7-9
D: -
length: 15
size: -
J: TRBJ2-5
CDR3: CASSLGGSSGETQYF
DNA: TGTGCCAGCAGCTTAGGTGGCAGCTCCGGCGAGACCCAGTACTTC

V: TRBV20-1
D: TRBD1
length: 14
size: -
J: TRBJ2-3
CDR3: CSAGYLTGEDTQYF
DNA: TGCAGTGCCGGGTATTTGACAGGGGAAGATACGCAGTATTTT

V: TRBV15
D: -
length: 13
size: many
J: TRBJ1-1
CDR3: CATSRVVGTEAFF
DNA: TGTGCCACCAGCAGAGTAGTCGGCACTGAAGCTTTCTTT

V: TRBV20-1
D: TRBD2
length: 16
size: -
J: TRBJ2-1
CDR3: CSATPGGTSGFNEQFF
DNA: TGCAGTGCTACCCCTGGGGGGACTAGCGGGTTCAATGAGCAGTTCTTC

V: TRBV5-6
D: TRBD1
length: 16
size: few
J: TRBJ1-5
CDR3: CASSRLGTGDNQPQHF
DNA: TGTGCCAGCAGCCGACTGGGGACAGGGGATAATCAGCCCCAGCATTTT

V: TRBV28
D: -
length: 15
size: -
J: TRBJ1-5
CDR3: CASSSLPGGDQPQHF
DNA: TGTGCCAGCAGTTCCCTACCGGGGGGAGATCAGCCCCAGCATTTT

V: TRBV3-1
D: TRBD2
length: 16
size: few
J: TRBJ2-1
CDR3: CASSQDRAGVLHDQFF
DNA: TGTGCCAGCAGCCAAGATAGAGCGGGAGTCCTGCATGATCAGTTCTTC

V: TRBV18
D: -
length: 15
size: -
J: TRBJ2-7
CDR3: CASSPSSTSSYEQYF
DNA: TGTGCCAGCTCACCATCTTCCACCAGCTCCTACGAGCAGTACTTC

V: TRBV20-1
D: -
length: 13
size: many
J: TRBJ2-3
CDR3: CSIAGDATDTQYF
DNA: TGCAGTATAGCAGGGGACGCAACAGATACGCAGTATTTT

V: TRBV7-2
D: -
length: 16
size: -
J: TRBJ1-2
CDR3: CASSLESGLRVYGYTF
DNA: TGTGCCAGCAGCTTAGAGTCTGGGCTGAGAGTCTATGGCTACACCTTC

V: TRBV7-2
D: TRBD2
length: 14
size: -
J: TRBJ2-1
CDR3: CASSPSTSGGVRFF
DNA: TGTGCCAGCAGCCCCTCGACTAGCGGGGGGGTTCGGTTCTTC

V: TRBV25-1
D: -
length: 17
size: -
J: TRBJ2-7
CDR3: CASSESQDTRSSYEQYF
DNA: TGTGCCAGCAGTGAATCGCAGGACACGCGAAGCTCCTACGAGCAGTACTTC

V: TRBV4-1
D: TRBD2
length: 16
size: many
J: TRBJ2-1
CDR3: CASSQARGTSADEQFF
DNA: TGCGCCAGCAGCCAGGCTCGGGGGACTAGCGCCGATGAGCAGTTCTTC

V: TRBV15
D: -
length: 14
size: many
J: TRBJ2-2
CDR3: CATSRVVGTGELFF
DNA: TGTGCCACCAGCAGAGTAGTGGGCACCGGGGAGCTGTTTTTT

V: TRBV7-2
D: -
length: 17
size: few
J: TRBJ2-1
CDR3: CASSLMGSGGSYNEQFF
DNA: TGTGCCAGCAGCTTAATGGGGTCAGGGGGGTCCTACAATGAGCAGTTCTTC

V: TRBV7-9
D: TRBD2
length: 17
size: -
J: TRBJ2-3
CDR3: CASSRLAGGGRTDTQYF
DNA: TGTGCCAGCAGTCGACTAGCGGGGGGTGGGCGCACAGATACGCAGTATTTT

V: TRBV7-9
D: -
length: 13
size: many
J: TRBJ2-1
CDR3: CASSLIQGNEQFF
DNA: TGTGCCAGCAGCTTAATCCAGGGCAATGAGCAGTTCTTC

V: TRBV7-2
D: TRBD1
length: 14
size: few
J: TRBJ2-5
CDR3: CASSRGQGRETQYF
DNA: TGTGCCAGCAGCCGGGGACAGGGAAGAGAGACCCAGTACTTC

V: TRBV12-3/TRBV12-4
D: -
length: 16
size: many
J: TRBJ2-3
CDR3: CASSLDTVGSTDTQYF
DNA: TGTGCCAGCAGTCTAGACACCGTTGGGAGCACAGATACGCAGTATTTT

V: TRBV7-9
D: TRBD1
length: 15
size: -
J: TRBJ2-5
CDR3: CASSPVDRDQETQYF
DNA: TGTGCCAGCAGCCCCGTAGACAGGGATCAAGAGACCCAGTACTTC

V: TRBV4-2
D: TRBD1
length: 15
size: -
J: TRBJ1-2
CDR3: CASSQEGQGGYGYTF
DNA: TGTGCCAGCAGCCAAGAGGGACAGGGTGGCTATGGCTACACCTTC

V: TRBV20-1
D: -
length: 15
size: -
J: TRBJ2-7
CDR3: CSARNYMTATYEQYF
DNA: TGCAGTGCCCGTAATTACATGACAGCCACCTACGAGCAGTACTTC

V: TRBV28
D: TRBD2
length: 20
size: -
J: TRBJ2-3
CDR3: CASSLYTPRAAGGRRDTQYF
DNA: TGTGCCAGCAGTTTATATACCCCGAGGGCTGCGGGAGGGCGTAGGGATACGCAGTATTTT